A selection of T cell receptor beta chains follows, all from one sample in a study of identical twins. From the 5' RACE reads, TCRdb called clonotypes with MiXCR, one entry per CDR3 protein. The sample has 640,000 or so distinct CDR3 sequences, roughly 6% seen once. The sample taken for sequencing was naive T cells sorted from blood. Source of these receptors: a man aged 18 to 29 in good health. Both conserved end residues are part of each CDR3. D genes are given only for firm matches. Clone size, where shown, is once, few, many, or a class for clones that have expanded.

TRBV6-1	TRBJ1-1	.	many	CASNRNRLSMNTEAFF	TGTGCCAGCAACCGAAACAGGTTGAGCATGAACACTGAAGCTTTCTTT
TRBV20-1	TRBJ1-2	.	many	CSARWTGKLDGYTF	TGCAGTGCTCGGTGGACGGGGAAATTGGATGGCTACACCTTC
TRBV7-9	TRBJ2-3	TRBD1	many	CASSSDRTASTQYF	TGTGCCAGCAGCTCGGACAGGACAGCGTCTACGCAGTATTTT
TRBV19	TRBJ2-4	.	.	CASSIAGLKNFQYF	TGTGCCAGTAGTATAGCGGGTCTGAAAAACTTTCAGTACTTC
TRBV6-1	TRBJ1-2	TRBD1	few	CASRARTGGVIRVDGYTF	TGTGCCAGCAGAGCAAGGACAGGGGGCGTTATCAGAGTGGATGGCTACACCTTC
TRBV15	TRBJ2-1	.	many	CATSTPGQTDIIGFNEQFF	TGTGCCACCAGCACCCCAGGCCAGACAGACATAATCGGTTTTAATGAGCAGTTCTTC
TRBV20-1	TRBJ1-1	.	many	CSATRSWVGDTEAFF	TGCAGTGCTACCCGGTCGTGGGTCGGGGACACTGAAGCTTTCTTT
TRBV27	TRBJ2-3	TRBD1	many	CASSLYRGGADTQYF	TGTGCCAGCAGTTTATACAGGGGTGGCGCAGATACGCAGTATTTT
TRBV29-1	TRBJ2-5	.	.	CSVLVAETQYF	TGCAGCGTCCTCGTGGCGGAGACCCAGTACTTC
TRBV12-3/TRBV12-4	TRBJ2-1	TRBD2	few	CANSPGLAGNEQFF	TGTGCCAACTCGCCGGGACTAGCGGGTAATGAGCAGTTCTTC
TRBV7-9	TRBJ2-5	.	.	CASSSPPQAVVQETQYF	TGTGCCAGCAGCTCCCCGCCCCAGGCTGTGGTCCAAGAGACCCAGTACTTC